The next 19 T cell receptor beta chains were all read from a single sample in a study of control samples from healthy donors and cancer patients (dated by TCRdb to between 2020 and 2021). The method was the immunoSEQ multiplex PCR assay. Sourced from immuneACCESS, this table was stored by TCRdb with only in-frame sequences that have V and J called. A share of the clones is absent; for the studies checked, an unresolved V gene accounts for under half, and the remainder has no known explanation. In all, the sample holds some 160,000 clones, and 89% of those were seen once. Roughly 5% of the sample goes to the ten largest clones. Specimen: blood. All receptors come from a man aged 30 to 39 in good health.

The chain combines TRBV13 with TRBJ2-3; 10 nucleotides line up with TRBD2. V lost 4 bases, J lost 0 bases, and 7 bases stayed unmatched. This CDR3 is built from 17 residues. Germline lookup yields CDR1 PRHDT and CDR2 FYEKMQ (reference sequence). In DNA, the CDR3 is TGTGCCAGCAGCTCCACTTCTAGCGGGAGAAGCACAGATACGCAGTATTTT. Residues: CASSSTSSGRSTDTQYF.

The genes are TRBV5-6 and TRBJ1-1; TRBD1 is a possible D gene (6 bases). The CDR3 runs to 16 residues. The V gene lost 1 base and the J gene lost 0 bases, with 13 bases spanning the gap. Germline V gene lookup returns CDR1 SGHDT and CDR2 YYEEEE. The DNA of the CDR3 is TGTGCCAGCAGCTTGAGGAGGACAGACTTGAACACTGAAGCTTTCTTT. It specifies CASSLRRTDLNTEAFF.

The rearrangement joins TRBV7-9 to TRBJ1-3; the D is unclear. The germline V gene encodes CDR1 SEHNR and CDR2 FQNEAQ (reference sequence). The CDR3 is 19 residues long. The V end was cut by 4 bases, the J end by 0 bases, with 22 bases between. CDR3 bases: TGTGCCAGCAGCTCCCGGGCCCGTCCATCGTCCCCCTCTGGAAACACCATATATTTT. This encodes CASSSRARPSSPSGNTIYF.

For this clone: Other DNA variants within this sample encode the same CDR3. The chain recombines TRBV6-5 with TRBJ2-7; possible D gene TRBD1, 6 bases. The germline CDR1 and CDR2 sequences are MNHEY and SVGAGI. V was shortened by 0 bases and J by 1 base, with 13 bases between the two germline ends. This CDR3 is 16 amino acids long. The DNA of the CDR3 is TGTGCCAGCAGTTACTCTGGTCGGACAGCTTCCTACGAGCAGTACTTC. Translating it yields CASSYSGRTASYEQYF.

J is TRBJ2-2 and V is TRBV4-3, with no clear D. CDR1 and CDR2 from the germline V gene are LGHNA and YSLEER. The CDR3 has 16 residues. The germline V and J ends were trimmed by 0 bases and 0 bases, with 8 bases remaining between them. The CDR3 reads CASSQDLGPNTGELFF. DNA of the CDR3: TGCGCCAGCAGCCAAGATTTAGGTCCGAACACCGGGGAGCTGTTTTTT.

Concerning this clone: One end of the junction does not line up with germline, which may come from a read error. The CDR3 reads CASSLSVDDQETQYF. The CDR3 DNA reads TGTGCTAGCAGCTTAAGTGTGGACGATCAAGAGACCCAGTACTTC. The genes are TRBV7-7 and TRBJ2-5; no clear D gene. Germline lookup yields CDR1 SSHAT and CDR2 FNYEAQ (reference sequence). The CDR3 spans 15 residues.

The chain combines TRBV2 with TRBJ2-7; 7 bases agree with TRBD1. CDR3 length equals 13 residues. CDR1 SNHLY and CDR2 FYNNEI come from the germline V gene. The trim removed 4 bases at V and 3 bases at J, leaving 3 bases unmatched. CDR3: CASSARQGYEQYF. Written as DNA, the CDR3 is TGTGCCAGCAGTGCCAGACAGGGCTACGAGCAGTACTTC.

CDR3 nucleotides: TGTGCCAGCAGCTCCGGGACCGTTGATGAAAAACTGTTTTTT. It encodes CASSSGTVDEKLFF. V is TRBV27 and J is TRBJ1-4, with a tentative D call TRBD1 (5 bases). The CDR3 sequence is 14 residues long. Germline V gene lookup returns CDR1 MNHEY and CDR2 SMNVEV (reference sequence). V was trimmed by 6 bases and J by 6 bases, leaving 14 bases between them. Full variable domain (remainder filled in from reference TRBV27 and TRBJ1-4): EAQVTQNPRYLITVTGKKLTVTCSQNMNHEYMSWYRQDPGLGLRQIYYSMNVEVTDKGDVPEGYKVSRKEKRNFPLILESPSPNQTSLYFCASSSGTVDEKLFFGSGTQLSVL.

CDR3 in DNA: TGTGCCAGCAGCCGGACCGGGAGCACTGAAGCTTTCTTT. Its protein is CASSRTGSTEAFF. The V and J genes are TRBV6-5 and TRBJ1-1; D call uncertain. From germline, CDR1 is MNHEY and CDR2 SVGAGI. The CDR3 is 13 amino acids. Between the trimmed V and J ends, which lost 6 bases and 4 bases, there was a span of 12 bases.

The genes are TRBV27 and TRBJ2-1, with 7 bases fitting TRBD2. The CDR3 consists of 15 residues. Germline V gene data show CDR1 as MNHEY and CDR2 as SMNVEV (reference sequence). Trimming removed 7 bases from V and 9 bases from J; junction bases left unmatched: 15. The CDR3 here is CASTVTASRGGEQFF. The CDR3 DNA reads TGTGCCAGCACCGTTACGGCGAGCCGCGGGGGTGAGCAGTTCTTC.

The sample holds a few counts of this clone. This chain links TRBV5-6 with TRBJ1-1, with 7 positions matching TRBD1. Germline CDR1 is SGHDT and CDR2 is YYEEEE. The CDR3 is 14 residues long. V was pared by 3 bases and J by 5 bases, with 7 bases of the junction left unmatched. The CDR3 reads CASSSTGSRTEAFF. DNA of the CDR3: TGTGCCAGCAGCTCGACAGGGAGCAGAACTGAAGCTTTCTTT.

In this sample, this clone turned up once. The chain uses TRBV18 and TRBJ1-2; TRBD1 matches 7 bases. CDR1 and CDR2 (germline): KGHSH, LQKENI. V lost 0 bases, J lost 4 bases, and 2 bases stayed unmatched. The CDR3 has 14 residues. The CDR3 spells CASSPPTGSYGYTF. CDR3 DNA: TGTGCCAGCTCACCACCGACAGGGAGCTATGGCTACACCTTC.

V gene TRBV3-1 (or the pseudogene TRBV3-2) combines with J gene TRBJ2-3; D is perhaps TRBD1 (6 bases). Germline V gives CDR1 LGHDT, CDR2 YNNKEL (reference sequence). Trimming took off 2 bases at V and 6 bases at J, with 21 bases between the two ends. This CDR3 comprises 17 residues. The CDR3 spells CASSQPGTGKGADTQYF. The DNA for the CDR3 is TGTGCCAGCAGCCAACCCGGCACAGGGAAGGGTGCGGATACGCAGTATTTT.

V usage is TRBV6-2 or TRBV6-3 and J usage is TRBJ2-2, with no clear D. Looked up from germline, CDR1 is MNHEY and CDR2 is SVGEGT. V was cut by 2 bases and J by 8 bases, with 6 bases left in between. The CDR3 is 12 residues long. The DNA of the CDR3 is TGTGCCAGCAGTTACGATCGGGGGGAGCTGTTTTTT. Residues: CASSYDRGELFF.

The rearrangement joins TRBV19 to TRBJ2-6; no clear D. Trimming removed 6 bases at V and 1 base at J, with 13 bases between. This CDR3 has 16 amino acids. CDR1 is LNHDA and CDR2 is SQIVND in the germline V gene (reference sequence). CDR3 DNA: TGTGCCAGTAGGACAAATCGTGGTTCTGGGGCCAACGTCCTGACTTTC. Residues: CASRTNRGSGANVLTF. Combining the CDR3 with reference TRBV19 and TRBJ2-6 gives the whole variable domain DGGITQSPKYLFRKEGQNVTLSCEQNLNHDAMYWYRQDPGQGLRLIYYSQIVNDFQKGDIAEGYSVSREKKESFPLTVTSAQKNPTAFYLCASRTNRGSGANVLTFGAGSRLTVL.

The chain carries TRBV7-8 and TRBJ1-6; 7 nucleotides align to TRBD1. With 5 bases clipped from V and 1 base from J, the junction kept 8 bases outside the gene matches. Germline lookup yields CDR1 SGHVS and CDR2 FQNEAQ. The CDR3 has 17 amino acids. Here the CDR3 DNA reads TGTGCCAGCAGCGCAGACAGGGTTTTATCCTATAATTCACCCCTCCACTTT. This sequence encodes CASSADRVLSYNSPLHF.

The J gene is TRBJ1-1, the V gene TRBV7-3; D ambiguous. The CDR3 length is 13 residues. Trimming pared 7 bases from V and 1 base from J, leaving 10 bases between. Per germline, CDR1 SGHTA and CDR2 FQGTGA. The DNA for the CDR3 is TGTGCCAGCAACCAAGGACCGAACACTGAAGCTTTCTTT. It yields the protein CASNQGPNTEAFF.

The chain has TRBV7-9 and TRBJ1-2; D is possibly TRBD1 (6 bases). The CDR3 runs 15 residues. Trimming pared 2 bases from V and 3 bases from J, leaving 13 bases between. Germline V gene data show CDR1 as SEHNR and CDR2 as FQNEAQ (reference sequence). CDR3 bases: TGTGCCAGCAGCTTATGGACAGTCAAGGACTATGGCTACACCTTC. Its translation: CASSLWTVKDYGYTF.

This chain connects TRBV4-1 to TRBJ2-7; maybe TRBD2 (8 bases). The V end was cut by 4 bases, the J end by 4 bases, with 17 bases between. The CDR3 runs to 15 residues. CDR1 MGHRA and CDR2 YSYEKL come from the germline V gene. The chain's CDR3 is CASSPREGAGYEQYF. The DNA of the CDR3 is TGCGCCAGCAGCCCCCGGGAGGGGGCTGGATACGAGCAGTACTTC.